Listed here are 6 T cell receptor beta chains from one sample, sequenced in a study of cytomegalovirus exposure and HLA in healthy donors. PCR used 60 Vbeta primers and 13 Jbeta primers. Profiled with immunoSEQ multiplex PCR; TCRdb holds only in-frame clones, not every one. The data show over 150,000 clones, approximately 75% seen once. Sequenced input: PBMCs. These TCRs come from a man aged 18 to 29 in good health and CMV-seronegative.

The chain recombines TRBV5-6 with TRBJ2-2, with 13 bases that match TRBD2. This CDR3 comprises 18 residues. The germline gives CDR1 SGHDT, CDR2 YYEEEE. J gave up 5 bases and V 0 bases, and 7 bases lay outside the gene matches. CDR3 in DNA: TGTGCCAGCAGCTTGGTTTGGACTAGCGGGGGAGGGACCGGGGAGCTGTTTTTT. Protein product: CASSLVWTSGGGTGELFF.

This chain links TRBV4-2 with TRBJ2-3; 12 nucleotides agree with TRBD2. Unmatched junction bases numbered 6, after V lost 4 bases and J lost 4 bases. The CDR3 sequence is 16 residues long. Looked up from germline, CDR1 is LGHNA and CDR2 is YNFKEQ. CDR3 amino acids: CASSPLAGGLADTQYF. CDR3 DNA sequence: TGTGCCAGCAGCCCGCTAGCGGGGGGGCTCGCAGATACGCAGTATTTT.

This clone came up a few times. The rearrangement uses TRBV5-1 and TRBJ2-2; no clear D gene. Germline assignment: CDR1 SGHRS and CDR2 YFSETQ. CDR3 size: 13 residues. Trimming pared 5 bases from V and 0 bases from J, leaving 5 bases between. The chain's CDR3 is CASRYTNTGELFF. The CDR3 DNA reads TGCGCCAGCAGGTACACGAACACCGGGGAGCTGTTTTTT.

The chain is built from TRBV5-4 and TRBJ2-1, with D perhaps TRBD1 (6 bases). Deletions cut 4 bases from V and 4 bases from J, with 18 bases between. This CDR3 comprises 16 residues. CDR1 is SGHNT, CDR2 YYREEE, per germline (reference sequence). CDR3 sequence: CASSLAGTTGYNEQFF. DNA for the CDR3: TGTGCCAGCAGCCTCGCCGGGACAACGGGGTACAATGAGCAGTTCTTC.

This clone turned up a few times. The chain joins TRBV9 to TRBJ2-1, with 12 bases matching TRBD1. V gave up 0 bases and J gave up 1 base; unmatched junction bases: 2. Germline values: CDR1 SGDLS, CDR2 YYNGEE. This CDR3 spans 17 amino acids. CDR3 DNA: TGTGCCAGCAGCGTAGGGGGACAGGGGGCATCCTACAATGAGCAGTTCTTC. It yields the protein CASSVGGQGASYNEQFF.

The chain couples TRBV6-5 to TRBJ1-1; possible D gene TRBD1, 5 bases. This CDR3 contains 16 residues. Germline assignment: CDR1 MNHEY and CDR2 SVGAGI. The ends were cut back, 0 bases at V and 3 bases at J, with 14 bases in the middle. CDR3: CASSYSIREGDTEAFF. In DNA form, the CDR3 reads TGTGCCAGCAGTTACTCGATCAGGGAGGGTGACACTGAAGCTTTCTTT.